This record looks at one T cell receptor beta chain sequence and its context. Its antigen remains unknown. Here immunoSEQ multiplex PCR was the method, and the copy in TCRdb shows in-frame clones only, minus some. The sample has about 27,000 clones; 76% are singletons. V lost 5 bases and J lost 2; bases outside the gene matches: 7. Germline V gene sequence: CDR1 SGHDT, CDR2 YYEEEE. The CDR3 has 15 amino acids. This sample was included in a study of neoadjuvant nivolumab and ipilimumab in lung cancer. Study as a whole: Patients got nivolumab 3 mg/kg on days 1, 15 and 29; combination added ipilimumab 1 mg/kg day 1.

General study findings and limits: A small number of samples were TCR sequenced. Pathologic regression was not significantly tied to TCR clonality. Resected-tumor TCR richness correlated positively with pretherapy blood richness.

The chain recombines TRBV5-6 with TRBJ2-3; TRBD1 aligns across 8 bases. The sequences come from tumor tissue, collected after neoadjuvant nivolumab, alone or with ipilimumab, at or shortly before surgery. This receptor was obtained from an adult with non-small cell lung cancer. The CDR3 DNA follows: TGTGCCAGCAGTTCGACAGGGGCCCTCACAGATACGCAGTATTTT. Translating it yields CASSSTGALTDTQYF.